This section outlines one TCR beta chain sequence together with its context. This clonotype has a count of ten or more. Which antigen it targets is not known. No quality values exist for individual bases; no much larger clone is one base distant. This entry is derived from a study of CD8 T cells in ankylosing spondylitis (dated by TCRdb to 2015 to 2018). For the study in its entirety: The study set out to find disease-linked TCR variants by profiling T cell receptor beta repertoires in ankylosing spondylitis patients and healthy donors. The full study cohort comprised 25 ankylosing spondylitis patients and 85 to 120 healthy donors. Peripheral blood samples were taken, and synovial fluid was additionally collected from ankylosing spondylitis patients.

TCRdb lists the instrument as Illumina HiSeq 2500. Quantitative 5'-RACE with molecular barcodes was used to prepare TCR beta libraries. In the original analysis: A new computational method based on a probabilistic model of VDJ rearrangement was used to identify disease-linked TCR variants. TCRdb reanalyzed the raw reads on its own, using fastp at Q25 for trimming and MiXCR for clone calling, and kept in-frame beta chains. Entries that share a CDR3 protein sequence are merged under the most common genes and DNA. The V and J calls, along with clone size, are taken from TCRdb and not from the paper's own processing. Here the sample has more than 500,000 distinct CDR3 sequences; approximately 5.3% occur a single time. The ten largest account for under 4.5% of the sample. Broader findings and caveats from the paper: Blood from ankylosing spondylitis patients appeared to be characterized by a TCR beta motif made up of under ten highly homologous amino acid variants. Some motif variants had previously been reported in the synovial fluid and blood of reactive arthritis patients, which suggests shared mechanisms of disease initiation. A CD8+ phenotype was shown by the disease-linked clones, which were found at relatively low frequencies in peripheral blood. Significant enrichment of the disease-linked clones was reported in matched synovial fluid samples from ankylosing spondylitis patients.

The clonotype originates from a male donor with ankylosing spondylitis. Sequencing was performed on blood, either unsorted or a sorted T cell fraction (not recorded which).

The DNA reads as follows: TGTGCCAGCAGCCGGACAGGGCTTATTGGAAACACCATATATTTT. The resulting protein is CASSRTGLIGNTIYF. The V and J genes are TRBV12-3 or TRBV12-4 and TRBJ1-3; TRBD1 agrees with 8 junctional bases. From the cysteine up to the phenylalanine, the CDR3 has a length of 15 residues. Of all the DNA, just the CDR3 is kept, 45 bases in frame from base 1. The junction shows trimming of 6 bases on V and 3 bases on J, and the gene matches do not reach 7 bases of it.